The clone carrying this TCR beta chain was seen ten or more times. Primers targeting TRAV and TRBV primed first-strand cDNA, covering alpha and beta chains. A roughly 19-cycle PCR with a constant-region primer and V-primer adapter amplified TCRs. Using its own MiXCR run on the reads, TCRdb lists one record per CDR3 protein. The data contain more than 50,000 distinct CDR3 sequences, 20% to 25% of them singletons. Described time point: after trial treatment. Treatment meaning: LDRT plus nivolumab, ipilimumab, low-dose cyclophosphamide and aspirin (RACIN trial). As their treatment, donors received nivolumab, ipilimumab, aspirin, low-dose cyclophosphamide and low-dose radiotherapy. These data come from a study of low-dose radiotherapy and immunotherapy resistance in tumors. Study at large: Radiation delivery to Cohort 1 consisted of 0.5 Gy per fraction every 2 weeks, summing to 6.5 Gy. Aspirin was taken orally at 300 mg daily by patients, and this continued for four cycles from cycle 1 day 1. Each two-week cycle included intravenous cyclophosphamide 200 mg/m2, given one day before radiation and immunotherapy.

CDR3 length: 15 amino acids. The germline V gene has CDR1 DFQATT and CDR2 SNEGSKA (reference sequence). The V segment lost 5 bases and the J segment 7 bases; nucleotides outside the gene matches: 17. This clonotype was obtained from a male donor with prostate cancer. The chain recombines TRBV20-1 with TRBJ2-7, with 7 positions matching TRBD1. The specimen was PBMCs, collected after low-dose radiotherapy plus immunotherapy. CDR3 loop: CSAELPGQWPGEQYF. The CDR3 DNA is TGCAGTGCTGAACTCCCGGGACAGTGGCCTGGGGAGCAGTACTTC.